The 32 T cell receptor beta chains reported below all come from one sample, sequenced in a study of shared clonotypes between healthy human individuals. Sequenced by immunoSEQ multiplex PCR; TCRdb stores in-frame clones only, minus some. The sample holds roughly 2,500,000 clones, approximately 93% seen once. The material sequenced was naive CD4+ T cells from PBMCs. Specified subset: CD45RA+ positively selected. The source is a man younger than 35 in good health. Some clones in this sample may be carry-over from other donors' samples.

The CDR3 DNA follows: TGTGCCAGCAGTCGAATCGACGACCAGCCCCAGCATTTT. Translation gives CASSRIDDQPQHF. The V gene is TRBV6-4, the J gene TRBJ1-5; D call uncertain. The germline CDR1 and CDR2 sequences are MRHNA and SNTAGT. V gave up 5 bases and J gave up 7 bases, with 12 bases separating them. The CDR3 extends over 13 amino acids.

V is TRBV4-2 and J is TRBJ2-5, with 9 nucleotides matching TRBD2. The trim removed 1 base at V and 3 bases at J, leaving 9 bases unmatched. The CDR3 runs to 17 residues. Germline V gene sequence: CDR1 LGHNA, CDR2 YNFKEQ. The CDR3 here is CASSQGASGTSEETQYF. DNA for the CDR3: TGTGCCAGCAGCCAAGGAGCTAGCGGGACGTCGGAAGAGACCCAGTACTTC.

This clone showed up just once. Other nucleotide sequences from this sample produce the same CDR3. CDR3 nucleotide sequence: TGCGCCAGCAGCTTAGGACAGGGGGACGAAAAACTGTTTTTT. It specifies CASSLGQGDEKLFF. The chain links TRBV5-1 to TRBJ1-4, with TRBD1 identical over 10 bases. Germline V gives CDR1 SGHRS, CDR2 YFSETQ. The CDR3 has 14 amino acids. J was trimmed by 8 bases and V by 2 bases; bases with no gene match: 3.

The J gene is TRBJ2-7, the V gene TRBV18; a weak D match, TRBD2 (5 bases). Germline loops: CDR1 KGHSH, CDR2 LQKENI. With 2 bases removed from V and 6 bases from J, the gap between germline ends came to 17 bases. The CDR3 runs to 15 residues. CDR3 bases: TGTGCCAGCTCACCAAGGATGTTGGAGGTCGGCGAGCAGTACTTC. Translation: CASSPRMLEVGEQYF.

The chain is built from TRBV28 and TRBJ2-2; TRBD1 matches at 7 bases. With V trimmed by 4 bases and J by 5 bases, 13 bases remained unmatched. Looked up from germline, CDR1 is MDHEN and CDR2 is SYDVKM. The CDR3 has 17 residues. The CDR3 protein is CASSYYPDRVRTGELFF. In DNA, the CDR3 is TGTGCCAGCAGTTACTACCCCGACAGGGTTCGGACCGGGGAGCTGTTTTTT.

Comments on this clone: This sample also contains other DNA sequences that code for the same CDR3. This chain joins TRBV6-1 and TRBJ1-5, with 7 bases aligning to TRBD1. V shed 6 bases, J shed 4 bases, and the junction held 6 bases outside the gene matches. The germline gives CDR1 MNHNS, CDR2 SASEGT. This CDR3 comprises 14 residues. The CDR3 nucleotides read TGTGCCAGCAGGGAGGGGGCCGGAAATCAGCCCCAGCATTTT. It specifies CASREGAGNQPQHF.

As to this clone: This same CDR3 is encoded by further DNA sequences in the sample. This chain links TRBV7-9 with TRBJ1-5; D remains unclear. Trimming left V 1 base short and J 6 bases short, with 4 bases between. The germline V gene encodes CDR1 SEHNR and CDR2 FQNEAQ (reference sequence). This CDR3 is built from 12 residues. CDR3 coding DNA: TGTGCCAGCAGCTTAGATAGTCAGCCCCAGCATTTT. This codes for CASSLDSQPQHF.

CDR3 nucleotide sequence: TGTGCCAGCAGCGTAGGGGGCGCGGGAACTGAAGCTTTCTTT. Translation gives CASSVGGAGTEAFF. The genes are TRBV5-6 and TRBJ1-1; TRBD1 matches 7 bases. V was pared by 4 bases and J by 5 bases, with 8 bases of the junction left unmatched. The germline CDR1 and CDR2 sequences are SGHDT and YYEEEE. The CDR3 loop spans 14 amino acids.

The chain couples TRBV6-1 to TRBJ2-3; unclear D gene. V shed 8 bases and J shed 0 bases, with 6 bases lying between them. This CDR3 region has 12 residues. CDR1 and CDR2 from the germline V gene are MNHNS and SASEGT. As DNA, the CDR3 is TGTGCCAGCGGACGTAGCACAGATACGCAGTATTTT. Its translation is CASGRSTDTQYF.

A remark on this clone: Different DNA sequences within this sample yield the same CDR3. This sequence joins TRBV5-1 and TRBJ2-3, with a tentative D call TRBD1 (5 bases). Between the trimmed V and J ends, which lost 5 bases and 1 base, there was a span of 14 bases. Germline CDR1 and CDR2: SGHRS and YFSETQ. The CDR3 has 15 amino acids. This CDR3 reads CASSFGQAGTDTQYF. The CDR3 DNA sequence: TGCGCCAGCAGTTTCGGACAAGCTGGCACAGATACGCAGTATTTT.

The rearrangement uses TRBV9 and TRBJ1-2, with unresolved D. Germline V CDR1 and CDR2: SGDLS, YYNGEE. The CDR3 covers 12 residues. The germline V and J ends were trimmed by 4 bases and 8 bases, with 12 bases remaining between them. The CDR3 reads CASSKQKGGYTF. The CDR3 DNA sequence: TGTGCCAGCAGCAAACAAAAGGGCGGCTACACCTTC.

The chain employs TRBV27 and TRBJ2-6; tentative D call: TRBD2 (6 bases). With 8 bases removed from V and 4 bases from J, the gap between germline ends came to 27 bases. CDR3 length: 19 amino acids. Looked up from germline, CDR1 is MNHEY and CDR2 is SMNVEV (reference sequence). CDR3 protein: CASGLLITGDFFGANVLTF. The CDR3 DNA reads TGTGCCAGCGGCCTACTAATAACCGGGGACTTTTTCGGGGCCAACGTCCTGACTTTC.

The chain links TRBV7-8 to TRBJ2-7; maybe TRBD2 (6 bases). CDR1 SGHVS and CDR2 FQNEAQ come from the germline V gene. CDR3 length: 15 amino acids. Trimming took 0 bases from V and 2 from J, leaving 11 bases between them. The CDR3 nucleotides are TGTGCCAGCAGCTTAGCGGAGGGTTCCCCCTACGAGCAGTACTTC. The encoded protein is CASSLAEGSPYEQYF.

This chain links TRBV19 with TRBJ2-7, with D uncertain. V was shortened by 3 bases and J by 4 bases, with 13 bases between the two germline ends. The CDR3 spans 14 residues. Germline V gene data show CDR1 as LNHDA and CDR2 as SQIVND (reference sequence). CDR3 loop: CASSISTADYEQYF. The CDR3 DNA reads TGTGCCAGTAGTATTTCCACCGCTGATTACGAGCAGTACTTC.

The V and J genes are TRBV7-3 and TRBJ2-1; 8 positions match TRBD1. CDR3 size: 13 residues. The germline V gene has CDR1 SGHTA and CDR2 FQGTGA. With V trimmed by 9 bases and J by 4 bases, 5 bases remained unmatched. CDR3 sequence (DNA): TGTGCCAGTTCAGGGGGCACGTACAATGAGCAGTTCTTC. This codes for CASSGGTYNEQFF.

The V gene is TRBV6-4, the J gene TRBJ2-3; 8 bases line up with TRBD2. The CDR3 covers 14 residues. V gave up 6 bases and J gave up 6 bases; unmatched junction bases: 8. Germline V lookup: CDR1 MRHNA, CDR2 SNTAGT. The CDR3 DNA reads TGTGCCAGCAGCGGAAGCGGGAGAGGGGATACGCAGTATTTT. This sequence encodes CASSGSGRGDTQYF.

Points on this clone: A clone one base away is much larger, so this may be a read error. The chain joins TRBV28 to TRBJ1-5; a possible D gene is TRBD1 (5 bases). CDR3 length: 14 residues. CDR1 and CDR2 from the germline V gene are MDHEN and SYDVKM. Trimming pared 6 bases from V and 0 bases from J, leaving 9 bases between. CDR3 in amino acids: CASSQTVSNQPQHF. DNA for the CDR3: TGTGCCAGCAGCCAGACAGTTAGCAATCAGCCCCAGCATTTT.

The rearrangement uses TRBV5-1 and TRBJ2-7; perhaps TRBD1 as D (6 bases). The germline gives CDR1 SGHRS, CDR2 YFSETQ. CDR3 length equals 14 residues. The V gene lost 4 bases and the J gene lost 2 bases, with 13 bases spanning the gap. CDR3 residues: CASSDQGSPYEQYF. For the CDR3, the DNA is TGCGCCAGCAGCGACCAGGGGTCCCCCTACGAGCAGTACTTC.

The genes are TRBV10-3 and TRBJ2-3, with 7 bases lining up with TRBD2. The germline V gene has CDR1 ENHRY and CDR2 SYGVKD. V was pared by 7 bases and J by 1 base, with 8 bases of the junction left unmatched. This CDR3 is 15 amino acids long. The CDR3 DNA reads as TGTGCCATCACCCAACACGCGGGGGGCACAGATACGCAGTATTTT. It encodes CAITQHAGGTDTQYF.

This chain joins TRBV5-1 and TRBJ2-3, with D uncertain. This CDR3 region has 16 residues. V dropped 4 bases and J dropped 1 base, with 16 bases sitting between them. The germline CDR1 and CDR2 sequences are SGHRS and YFSETQ. The CDR3 DNA follows: TGCGCCAGCAGCACCCAAGGAGTGGTGGGCACAGATACGCAGTATTTT. Translation: CASSTQGVVGTDTQYF. Looking up the rest from reference TRBV5-1 and TRBJ2-3 gives the full variable domain: KAGVTQTPRYLIKTRGQQVTLSCSPISGHRSVSWYQQTPGQGLQFLFEYFSETQRNKGNFPGRFSGRQFSNSRSEMNVSTLELGDSALYLCASSTQGVVGTDTQYFGPGTRLTVL.

The rearrangement joins TRBV7-3 to TRBJ2-1, with 7 bases lining up with TRBD2. From germline, CDR1 is SGHTA and CDR2 FQGTGA. Trimming at V came to 5 bases and at J to 5 bases, leaving 15 bases not matched to a gene. CDR3 length equals 17 residues. CDR3 DNA sequence: TGTGCCAGCAGCAATCGGCTAGCGGAAACGTTGAACAATGAGCAGTTCTTC. This sequence encodes CASSNRLAETLNNEQFF.

The chain joins TRBV28 to TRBJ2-5; 7 bases agree with TRBD1. Trimming cost V 5 bases and J 5 bases; bases outside gene matches: 11. This CDR3 region has 15 residues. CDR1 is MDHEN, CDR2 SYDVKM, per germline. The CDR3 DNA reads TGTGCCAGCAGTCCCCCCACAGGGGTCGGGGAGACCCAGTACTTC. This codes for CASSPPTGVGETQYF.

The J gene is TRBJ2-7, the V gene TRBV28; possibly TRBD1 or TRBD2 for D (6 bases each). Between the trimmed V and J ends, which lost 6 bases and 2 bases, there was a span of 11 bases. This CDR3 contains 13 residues. Germline loops: CDR1 MDHEN, CDR2 SYDVKM. As DNA, the CDR3 is TGTGCCAGCAGGCTGGAGGGGGCCTACGAGCAGTACTTC. Protein product: CASRLEGAYEQYF. The full variable domain, in which reference TRBV28 and TRBJ2-7 provide the parts outside the CDR3, is DVKVTQSSRYLVKRTGEKVFLECVQDMDHENMFWYRQDPGLGLRLIYFSYDVKMKEKGDIPEGYSVSREKKERFSLILESASTNQTSMYLCASRLEGAYEQYFGPGTRLTVT.

The chain links TRBV18 to TRBJ2-2, with a possible D match to TRBD1 (6 bases). V lost 1 base to trimming and J lost 7 bases, with 13 bases between them. Per germline, CDR1 KGHSH and CDR2 LQKENI. CDR3 size: 15 residues. The CDR3 loop reads CASSPRQGMVGELFF. CDR3 DNA: TGTGCCAGCTCACCACGGCAGGGGATGGTCGGGGAGCTGTTTTTT.

This chain uses TRBV18 with TRBJ1-3; 8 nucleotides line up with TRBD1. CDR1 is KGHSH, CDR2 LQKENI, per germline. With 3 bases clipped from V and 3 bases from J, the junction kept 7 bases outside the gene matches. The CDR3 sequence is 16 residues long. This CDR3 is CASSPLNDRGGNTIYF. The CDR3 DNA sequence: TGTGCCAGCTCACCCCTCAATGACAGGGGTGGAAACACCATATATTTT.

This clone was counted a single time. This chain links TRBV7-3 with TRBJ1-2; maybe TRBD1 (6 bases). V lost 5 bases and J lost 6, with 10 bases in between. Germline V gene data show CDR1 as SGHTA and CDR2 as FQGTGA. The CDR3 has 12 amino acids. CDR3 sequence: CASSTNRDGYTF. The CDR3 nucleotides are TGTGCCAGCAGCACAAACAGGGATGGCTACACCTTC.

This sequence joins TRBV11-2 and TRBJ2-1; the D is unclear. The germline V and J ends were trimmed by 3 bases and 8 bases, with 8 bases remaining between them. The germline gives CDR1 SGHAT, CDR2 FQNNGV. The CDR3 is 12 residues long. CDR3 nucleotide sequence: TGTGCCAGCAGCTTTCAGGAATATGAGCAGTTCTTC. This gives the protein CASSFQEYEQFF.

For this clone: This CDR3 is also generated by other DNA sequences in the sample. The chain employs TRBV18 and TRBJ2-3; TRBD2 matches at 9 bases. The V gene's germline CDR1 is KGHSH and CDR2 LQKENI. The CDR3 consists of 15 residues. J lost 0 bases, V lost 5 bases, and 3 bases had no gene match. This CDR3 is CASSSTSGSTDTQYF. Here the CDR3 DNA reads TGTGCCAGCTCATCTACTAGCGGGAGCACAGATACGCAGTATTTT.

The V and J genes are TRBV6-5 and TRBJ1-2; TRBD1 might be the D (5 bases). The germline V and J ends were trimmed by 0 bases and 3 bases, with 11 bases remaining between them. In germline, CDR1 is MNHEY, CDR2 SVGAGI. This CDR3 region has 15 residues. The CDR3 region has the DNA TGTGCCAGCAGTTACTCTTTGGGACGGTACTATGGCTACACCTTC. This gives the protein CASSYSLGRYYGYTF.

The chain carries TRBV2 and TRBJ2-1; D may be TRBD2 (6 bases). V lost 10 bases, J lost 9 bases, and 25 bases lay in between. The CDR3 has 15 residues. Per germline, CDR1 SNHLY and CDR2 FYNNEI. The CDR3 sequence is CATPSGPGTRGEQFF. CDR3 bases: TGTGCCACCCCAAGCGGGCCAGGCACTCGGGGTGAGCAGTTCTTC.

Worth noting for this clone: This specimen includes other DNA sequences encoding the same CDR3. V and J are TRBV9 and TRBJ2-5; D is perhaps TRBD1 (6 bases). V lost 4 bases and J 5 bases, leaving 15 bases between the germline ends. The CDR3 is 14 residues long. Germline V gene lookup returns CDR1 SGDLS and CDR2 YYNGEE. CDR3 coding DNA: TGTGCCAGCAGCTCCCGTGGGGGCGGGGAGACCCAGTACTTC. Encoded protein: CASSSRGGGETQYF.

The chain combines TRBV28 with TRBJ2-7, with 7 bases lining up with TRBD1. With 6 bases clipped from V and 4 bases from J, the junction kept 6 bases outside the gene matches. CDR1 is MDHEN, CDR2 SYDVKM, per germline. This CDR3 has 13 amino acids. CDR3 loop: CASRSGQQYEQYF. CDR3 DNA sequence: TGTGCCAGCAGATCGGGACAGCAATACGAGCAGTACTTC.